Listed here are 17 T cell receptor beta chains from one sample, sequenced in a study of cytomegalovirus exposure and HLA in healthy donors. Profiling relied on immunoSEQ multiplex PCR, and the TCRdb table lists in-frame clones only, not all of them. The sample gives approximately 300,000 clones, about nine tenths of which show up once; around 0.84% is in the top ten. The specimen sequenced was PBMCs. These receptor sequences come from a young woman in good health and CMV-seronegative.

V gene TRBV13 combines with J gene TRBJ1-2; maybe TRBD1 (6 bases). Germline V gene data show CDR1 as PRHDT and CDR2 as FYEKMQ (reference sequence). The ends were cut back, 4 bases at V and 5 bases at J, with 14 bases in the middle. This CDR3 comprises 14 residues. The DNA for the CDR3 is TGTGCCAGCAGCTCAGGGGCCAGGCTATATGGCTACACCTTC. Protein product: CASSSGARLYGYTF.

The chain couples TRBV5-8 to TRBJ2-1, with TRBD2 matching 7 bases. After removal of 0 bases from V and 7 bases from J, the junction contained 13 bases not matched to a gene. Germline values: CDR1 SGHTS, CDR2 YDEGEE. This CDR3 has 17 amino acids. The CDR3 loop is CASSLAVASDSGNEQFF. As DNA, the CDR3 is TGTGCCAGCAGCTTGGCTGTTGCGTCGGATAGCGGGAATGAGCAGTTCTTC.

This clone was seen just once. The gene calls are TRBV7-2 and TRBJ2-7, with a tentative D call TRBD1 (5 bases). Per the germline V gene, CDR1 is SGHTA and CDR2 is FQGNSA. The CDR3 runs to 14 residues. V was shortened by 2 bases and J by 3 bases, with 11 bases between the two germline ends. CDR3 sequence (DNA): TGTGCCAGCAGCTTATCTAGGGGTAACTACGAGCAGTACTTC. It yields the protein CASSLSRGNYEQYF.

This clone has more than one count but fewer than ten. V and J are TRBV7-3 and TRBJ2-7, with D perhaps TRBD2 (6 bases). The CDR3 consists of 13 residues. The V gene lost 5 bases and the J gene lost 6 bases, with 14 bases spanning the gap. Germline V lookup: CDR1 SGHTA, CDR2 FQGTGA. The chain's CDR3 is CASSPTGSSEQYF. CDR3 nucleotide sequence: TGTGCCAGCAGCCCCACCGGGAGCTCCGAGCAGTACTTC.

The chain carries TRBV27 and TRBJ2-7, with D tentatively TRBD2 (6 bases). Germline V gene sequence: CDR1 MNHEY, CDR2 SMNVEV (reference sequence). The CDR3 sequence is 16 residues long. Trimming took off 4 bases at V and 3 bases at J, with 19 bases between the two ends. The CDR3, as DNA: TGTGCCAGCAGTTCGCCGCGGGAAAAGGGAGGCTACGAGCAGTACTTC. Amino acids: CASSSPREKGGYEQYF.

This clone was found a few times. The genes are TRBV4-3 and TRBJ1-2; D possibly corresponds to TRBD1 (5 bases). The length of the CDR3 is 14 residues. Trimming stripped 0 bases from V and 2 bases from J, with 7 bases between. From germline, CDR1 is LGHNA and CDR2 YSLEER. Here the CDR3 DNA reads TGCGCCAGCAGCCAAGATGACAGCAACTATGGCTACACCTTC. It translates to CASSQDDSNYGYTF.

This chain links TRBV7-8 with TRBJ1-2; D possibly corresponds to TRBD1 (5 bases). V was cut by 2 bases and J by 8 bases, with 18 bases left in between. Germline values: CDR1 SGHVS, CDR2 FQNEAQ. The CDR3 is 15 residues long. CDR3 residues: CASSLKMAGVGGYTF. CDR3 in DNA: TGTGCCAGCAGCTTAAAGATGGCGGGGGTAGGGGGCTACACCTTC.

The rearrangement links TRBV6-6 to TRBJ2-2; 7 nucleotides line up with TRBD1. Looked up from germline, CDR1 is MNHNY and CDR2 is SVGAGI (reference sequence). This CDR3 region has 15 residues. V lost 2 bases and J lost 2; bases outside the gene matches: 2. The CDR3, as DNA: TGTGCCAGCAGTTACGGGGACAGAAACACCGGGGAGCTGTTTTTT. Translation gives CASSYGDRNTGELFF.

The genes are TRBV19 and TRBJ2-5, with TRBD1 as a possible D gene (6 bases). The ends were cut back, 6 bases at V and 2 bases at J, with 10 bases in the middle. This CDR3 comprises 13 residues. CDR1 and CDR2 from the germline V gene are LNHDA and SQIVND (reference sequence). The CDR3 nucleotides are TGTGCCAGTAGACCCAGGGGTCAAGAGACCCAGTACTTC. Residues: CASRPRGQETQYF.

The rearrangement joins TRBV6-6 to TRBJ1-3, with D possibly TRBD1 on 6 matching bases. Trimming took 2 bases from V and 0 from J, leaving 8 bases between them. CDR1 is MNHNY and CDR2 is SVGAGI in the germline V gene (reference sequence). The CDR3 is 15 amino acids. The CDR3 nucleotides are TGTGCCAGCAGTTACGTACAGGGCTCTGGAAACACCATATATTTT. As protein: CASSYVQGSGNTIYF.

The rearrangement uses TRBV4-2 and TRBJ2-6; the D is unclear. From germline, CDR1 is LGHNA and CDR2 YNFKEQ. Deletions cut 0 bases from V and 1 base from J, with 7 bases between. The CDR3 length is 16 residues. CDR3 nucleotide sequence: TGTGCCAGCAGCCAAGATGGCATTTCTGGGGCCAACGTCCTGACTTTC. Its protein is CASSQDGISGANVLTF.

The chain combines TRBV9 with TRBJ2-7; 9 bases match TRBD2. Trimming took 1 base from V and 3 from J; bases not matched to a gene: 5. The germline V gene has CDR1 SGDLS and CDR2 YYNGEE. The CDR3 spans 15 residues. The CDR3 DNA reads as TGTGCCAGCAGCGTATCTAGCGGGATCGGCTACGAGCAGTACTTC. It is translated as CASSVSSGIGYEQYF.

The rearrangement uses TRBV18 and TRBJ1-2; 9 nucleotides agree with TRBD1. CDR1 and CDR2 (germline): KGHSH, LQKENI. The CDR3 contains 14 residues. The V gene end was trimmed by 3 bases and the J gene end by 8 bases; junction bases not matched to a gene: 7. CDR3 sequence: CASSPGDRVGGYTF. The CDR3 region has the DNA TGTGCCAGCTCACCCGGGGACAGGGTAGGAGGCTACACCTTC.

The gene calls are TRBV7-2 and TRBJ2-7; 7 bases are a match to TRBD2. The CDR3 totals 16 residues. The V and J ends lost 0 bases and 5 bases, in that order; junction bases with no gene match: 10. Looked up from germline, CDR1 is SGHTA and CDR2 is FQGNSA. CDR3 sequence reads: CASSLAGWGRADEQYF. CDR3 nucleotide sequence: TGTGCCAGCAGCTTAGCAGGGTGGGGGAGGGCGGACGAGCAGTACTTC.

The chain links TRBV7-2 to TRBJ2-3; D perhaps matches TRBD2 (5 bases). Germline CDR1 reads SGHTA; CDR2 reads FQGNSA. This CDR3 contains 19 residues. Trimming removed 2 bases at V and 0 bases at J, with 21 bases between. CDR3 DNA: TGTGCCAGCAGCTTAAGAAGTGGCGGACTTCACTCTAGCACAGATACGCAGTATTTT. It encodes CASSLRSGGLHSSTDTQYF.

This clone was seen a handful of times. CDR3 in amino acids: CASSLRTGTAYEQYF. The CDR3 nucleotides are TGTGCCAGCAGCTTAAGGACAGGAACCGCCTACGAGCAGTACTTC. This sequence joins TRBV7-9 and TRBJ2-7; 7 bases are shared with TRBD1. The germline CDR1 and CDR2 sequences are SEHNR and FQNEAQ (reference sequence). The CDR3 is 15 residues long. The V segment lost 2 bases and the J segment 2 bases; nucleotides outside the gene matches: 6.

V usage is TRBV28 and J usage is TRBJ2-7, with 10 positions matching TRBD2. This CDR3 is built from 15 residues. The V and J ends lost 6 bases and 0 bases, in that order; junction bases with no gene match: 5. Per the germline V gene, CDR1 is MDHEN and CDR2 is SYDVKM. CDR3 in DNA: TGTGCCAGCAGAACGAGCGGGAGGGACTCCTACGAGCAGTACTTC. It is translated as CASRTSGRDSYEQYF.